The entry that follows covers one T cell receptor (beta chain) sequence. Its specificity is not known. Specified time point: cycle 4 day 1 (C4D1), after more than 5 weeks of nivolumab. No patient escaped relapse after autologous stem cell transplantation, and brentuximab vedotin exposure varied. Patients reached a best response of complete response, partial response or progressive disease. These data come from a study of PD-1 blockade in classical Hodgkin lymphoma. As for the study in general: With a 2-week interval, patients received intravenous nivolumab at 3 mg/kg.

TCRdb keeps only in-frame clones here, not all; method: immunoSEQ multiplex PCR. The table lists 64,000 or so clones, about 90% of them singletons. General observations from the study: Baseline diversity in complete responders resembled that of newly diagnosed patients. Some patients started nivolumab under 1 year after ASCT, and they were excluded.

This CDR3 has 16 amino acids. CDR1 is SGHDN and CDR2 is FVKESK in the germline V gene. Trimming stripped 4 bases from V and 4 bases from J, with 19 bases between. The V and J genes are TRBV14 and TRBJ2-5; D may correspond to TRBD1 or TRBD2 (5 bases each). Sequenced material: peripheral blood mononuclear cells (PBMCs), taken before the fourth cycle of nivolumab. The TCR originated in a human donor with classical Hodgkin lymphoma. The CDR3 DNA is TGTGCCAGCAGCCTCGCGGGTAGGGGACGGTCAGAGACCCAGTACTTC. Amino acids: CASSLAGRGRSETQYF.